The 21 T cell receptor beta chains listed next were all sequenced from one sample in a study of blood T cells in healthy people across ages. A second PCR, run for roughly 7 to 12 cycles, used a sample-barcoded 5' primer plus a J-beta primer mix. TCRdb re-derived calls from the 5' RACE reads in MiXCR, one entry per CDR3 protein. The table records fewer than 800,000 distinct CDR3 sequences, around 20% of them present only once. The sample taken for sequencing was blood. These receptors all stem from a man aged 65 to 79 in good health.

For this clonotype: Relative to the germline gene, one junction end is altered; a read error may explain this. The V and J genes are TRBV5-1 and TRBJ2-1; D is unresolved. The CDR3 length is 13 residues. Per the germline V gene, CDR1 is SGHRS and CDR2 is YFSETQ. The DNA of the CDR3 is TGCGCCAGCAGCTTTATTACCTACAATGAACAGTTCTTC. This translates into CASSFITYNEQFF. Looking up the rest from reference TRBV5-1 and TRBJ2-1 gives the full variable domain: KAGVTQTPRYLIKTRGQQVTLSCSPISGHRSVSWYQQTPGQGLQFLFEYFSETQRNKGNFPGRFSGRQFSNSRSEMNVSTLELGDSALYLCASSFITYNEQFFGPGTRLTVL.

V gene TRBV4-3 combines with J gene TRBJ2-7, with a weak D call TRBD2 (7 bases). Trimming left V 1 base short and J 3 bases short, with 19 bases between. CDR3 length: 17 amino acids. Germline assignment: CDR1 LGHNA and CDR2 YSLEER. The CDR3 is CASSQVTSAGALYEQYF. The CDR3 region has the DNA TGCGCCAGCAGCCAAGTCACGTCGGCGGGGGCCCTCTACGAGCAGTACTTC.

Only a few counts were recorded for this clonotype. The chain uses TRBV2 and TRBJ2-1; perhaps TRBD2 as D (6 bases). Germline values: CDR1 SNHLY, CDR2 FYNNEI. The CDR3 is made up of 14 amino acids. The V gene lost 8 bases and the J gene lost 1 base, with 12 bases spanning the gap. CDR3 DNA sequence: TGTGCCAGCTTACTGGACTATTCCTACAATGAGCAGTTCTTC. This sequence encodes CASLLDYSYNEQFF.

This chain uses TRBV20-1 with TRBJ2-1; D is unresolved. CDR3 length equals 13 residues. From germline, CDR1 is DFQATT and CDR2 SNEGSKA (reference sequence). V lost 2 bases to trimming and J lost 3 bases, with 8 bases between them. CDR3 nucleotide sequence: TGCAGTGCTAGACCCGGTAACTACAATGAGCAGTTCTTC. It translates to CSARPGNYNEQFF.

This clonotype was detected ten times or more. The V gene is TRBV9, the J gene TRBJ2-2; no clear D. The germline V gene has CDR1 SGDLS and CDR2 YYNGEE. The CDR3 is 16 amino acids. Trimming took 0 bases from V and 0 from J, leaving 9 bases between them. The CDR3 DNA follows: TGTGCCAGCAGCGTAGACCATACCCCGAACACCGGGGAGCTGTTTTTT. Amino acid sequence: CASSVDHTPNTGELFF.

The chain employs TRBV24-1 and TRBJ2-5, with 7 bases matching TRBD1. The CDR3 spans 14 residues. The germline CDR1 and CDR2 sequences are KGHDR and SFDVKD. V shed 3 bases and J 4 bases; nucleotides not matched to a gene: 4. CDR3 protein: CATSDPTGLETQYF. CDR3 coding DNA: TGTGCCACCAGTGATCCGACAGGGTTAGAGACCCAGTACTTC.

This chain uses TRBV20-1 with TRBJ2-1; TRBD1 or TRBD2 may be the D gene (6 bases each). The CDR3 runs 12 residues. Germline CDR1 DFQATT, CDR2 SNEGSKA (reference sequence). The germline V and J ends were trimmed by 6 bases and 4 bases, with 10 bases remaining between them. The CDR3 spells CSARGQYNEQFF. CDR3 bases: TGCAGTGCCCGGGGGCAGTACAATGAGCAGTTCTTC.

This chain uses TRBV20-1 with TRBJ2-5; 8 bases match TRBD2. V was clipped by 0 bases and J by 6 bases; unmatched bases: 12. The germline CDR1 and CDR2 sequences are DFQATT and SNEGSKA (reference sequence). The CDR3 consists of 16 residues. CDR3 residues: CSAREGGLVGTKTQYF. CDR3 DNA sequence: TGCAGTGCTAGAGAGGGGGGACTAGTCGGTACGAAGACCCAGTACTTC.

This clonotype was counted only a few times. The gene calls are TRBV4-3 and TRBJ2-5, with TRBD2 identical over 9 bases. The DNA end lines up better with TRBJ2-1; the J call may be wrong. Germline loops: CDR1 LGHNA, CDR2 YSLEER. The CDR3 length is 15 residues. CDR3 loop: CASSQAVAGDNEQFF. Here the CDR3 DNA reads TGCGCCAGCAGCCAAGCGGTAGCGGGGGACAATGAGCAGTTCTTC.

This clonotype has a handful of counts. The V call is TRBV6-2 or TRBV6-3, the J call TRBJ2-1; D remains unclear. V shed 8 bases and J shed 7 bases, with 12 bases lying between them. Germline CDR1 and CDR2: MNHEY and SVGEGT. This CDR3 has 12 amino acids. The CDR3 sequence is CASEDVINEQFF. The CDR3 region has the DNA TGTGCCAGCGAAGACGTAATAAATGAGCAGTTCTTC.

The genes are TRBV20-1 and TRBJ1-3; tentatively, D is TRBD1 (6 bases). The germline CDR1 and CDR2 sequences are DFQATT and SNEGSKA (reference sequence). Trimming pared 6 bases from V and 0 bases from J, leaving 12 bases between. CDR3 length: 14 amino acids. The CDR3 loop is CSAPRDISGNTIYF. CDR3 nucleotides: TGCAGTGCCCCGAGGGACATCTCTGGAAACACCATATATTTT.

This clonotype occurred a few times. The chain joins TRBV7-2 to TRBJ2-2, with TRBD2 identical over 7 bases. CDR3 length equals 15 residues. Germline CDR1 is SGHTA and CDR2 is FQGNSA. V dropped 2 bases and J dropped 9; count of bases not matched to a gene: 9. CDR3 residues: CASSLSGGSPRELFF. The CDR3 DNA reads TGTGCCAGCAGCTTAAGCGGCGGGAGTCCCCGGGAGCTGTTTTTT.

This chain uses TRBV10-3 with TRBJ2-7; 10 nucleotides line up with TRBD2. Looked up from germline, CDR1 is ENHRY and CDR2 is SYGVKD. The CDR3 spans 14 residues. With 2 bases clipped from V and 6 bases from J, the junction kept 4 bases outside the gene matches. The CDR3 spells CAISETSGKSEQYF. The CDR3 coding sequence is TGTGCCATCAGTGAGACTAGCGGGAAATCCGAGCAGTACTTC.

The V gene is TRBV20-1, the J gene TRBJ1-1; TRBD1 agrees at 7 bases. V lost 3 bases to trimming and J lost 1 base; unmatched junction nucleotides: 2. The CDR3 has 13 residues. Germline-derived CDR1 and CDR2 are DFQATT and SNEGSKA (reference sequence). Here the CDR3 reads CSASAGGNTEAFF. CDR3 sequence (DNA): TGCAGTGCTAGTGCAGGGGGGAACACTGAAGCTTTCTTT.

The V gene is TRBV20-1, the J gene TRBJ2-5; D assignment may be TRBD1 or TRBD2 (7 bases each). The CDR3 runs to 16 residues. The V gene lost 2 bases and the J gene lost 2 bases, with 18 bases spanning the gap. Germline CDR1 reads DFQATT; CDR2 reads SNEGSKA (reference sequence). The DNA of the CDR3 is TGCAGTGCTAGAAAACCCTCAGGGGGAGGGCAAGAGACCCAGTACTTC. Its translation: CSARKPSGGGQETQYF.

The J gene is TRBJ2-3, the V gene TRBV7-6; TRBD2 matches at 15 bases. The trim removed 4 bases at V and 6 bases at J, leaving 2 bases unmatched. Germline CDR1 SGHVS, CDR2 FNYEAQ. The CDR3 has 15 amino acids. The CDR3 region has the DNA TGTGCCAGCAGCTGGACTAGCGGGAGGGCTGATACGCAGTATTTT. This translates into CASSWTSGRADTQYF.

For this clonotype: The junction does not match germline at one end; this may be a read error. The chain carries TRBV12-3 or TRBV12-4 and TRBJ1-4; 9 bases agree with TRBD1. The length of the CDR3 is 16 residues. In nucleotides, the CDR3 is TGTGCCAGCAGTTCGTCTGCCGGGACAGGGAATGGAAAACTGTTTTTT. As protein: CASSSSAGTGNGKLFF.

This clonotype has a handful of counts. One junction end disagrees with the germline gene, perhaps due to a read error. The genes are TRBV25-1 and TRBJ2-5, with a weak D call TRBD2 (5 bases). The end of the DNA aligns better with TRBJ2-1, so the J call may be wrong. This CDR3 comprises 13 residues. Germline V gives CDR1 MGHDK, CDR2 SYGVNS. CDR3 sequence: CAGSGAHGVKQFF. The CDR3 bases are TGTGCCGGCAGCGGAGCCCACGGGGTTAAGCAGTTCTTC.

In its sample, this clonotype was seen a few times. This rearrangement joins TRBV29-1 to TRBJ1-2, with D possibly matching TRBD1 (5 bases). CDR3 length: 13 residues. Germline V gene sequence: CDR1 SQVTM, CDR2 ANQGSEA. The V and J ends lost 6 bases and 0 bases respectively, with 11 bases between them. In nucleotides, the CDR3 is TGCAGCGTGGGACCGACGGCTAACTATGGCTACACCTTC. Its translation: CSVGPTANYGYTF.

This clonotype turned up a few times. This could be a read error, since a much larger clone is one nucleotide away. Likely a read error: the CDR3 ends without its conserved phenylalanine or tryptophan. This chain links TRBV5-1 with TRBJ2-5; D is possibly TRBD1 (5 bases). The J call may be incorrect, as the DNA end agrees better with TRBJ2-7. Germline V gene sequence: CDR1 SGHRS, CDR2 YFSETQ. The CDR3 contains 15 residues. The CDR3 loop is CASSLGGITSYEQYL. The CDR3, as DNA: TGCGCCAGCAGCTTGGGGGGCATAACTTCCTACGAGCAGTACCTC.

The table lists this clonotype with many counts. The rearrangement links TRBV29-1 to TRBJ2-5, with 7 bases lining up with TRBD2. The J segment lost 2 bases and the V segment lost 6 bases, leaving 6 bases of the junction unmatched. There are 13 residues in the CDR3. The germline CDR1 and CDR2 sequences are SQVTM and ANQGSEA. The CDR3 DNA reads TGCAGCGTATCAAGCGGGGATCAAGAGACCCAGTACTTC. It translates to CSVSSGDQETQYF.